This T cell receptor beta chain was retrieved from a study of T cell changes during pregnancy in multiple sclerosis. The protocol was immunoSEQ multiplex PCR, while the TCRdb copy is restricted to in-frame clones and leaves out a portion. The sample shows 49,000 or so clones, almost 95% of them seen only once. The J segment lost 3 bases and the V segment lost 2 bases, leaving 6 bases of the junction unmatched. The CDR3 is 15 residues long. Germline loops: CDR1 MNHNY, CDR2 SVGAGI (reference sequence). The sequencing used peripheral blood, collected in the third trimester of pregnancy. This chain links TRBV6-6 with TRBJ2-7, with TRBD2 identical over 8 bases. The sequence was collected from a female donor with multiple sclerosis, enrolled in a pregnancy study. CDR3 sequence: CASSYSAGGGYEQYF. As DNA, the CDR3 is TGTGCCAGCAGTTACAGCGCGGGAGGTGGCTACGAGCAGTACTTC.